A single TCR beta chain is shown here with its context. Per germline, CDR1 SGDLS and CDR2 YYNGEE. This CDR3 region has 14 residues. Trimming stripped 3 bases from V and 4 bases from J, with 8 bases between. This specimen comes from a study of T-cell memory formation after mild COVID-19. 5'RACE with constant-segment primers yielded barcoded, UMI-tagged TCR alpha and TCR beta cDNA libraries. From the 5' RACE reads, TCRdb called clonotypes with MiXCR, one entry per CDR3 protein. Found here are around 300,000 distinct CDR3 sequences, around 15% of them singletons; the top ten hold 22%. Sequencing input: PBMCs or a T cell subset sorted from them (not recorded which). The chain uses TRBV9 and TRBJ1-6, with D unclear. This TCR was recovered from a man aged 18 to 29 who had mild COVID-19 (a few samples of this study predate the infection). Cell type and time point are not known. CDR3 coding DNA: TGTGCCAGCAGCGCCCGCACGTATAATTCACCCCTCCACTTT. Amino acid sequence: CASSARTYNSPLHF. The entire variable domain, with the rest obtained from reference TRBV9 and TRBJ1-6, is as follows: DSGVTQTPKHLITATGQRVTLRCSPRSGDLSVYWYQQSLDQGLQFLIQYYNGEERAKGNILERFSAQQFPDLHSELNLSSLELGDSALYFCASSARTYNSPLHFGNGTRLTVT.